Detailed here is one T cell receptor (beta chain). Its antigen remains unidentified. Base qualities are missing; no much larger clone stands one base away. The method behind the library was the immunoSEQ multiplex PCR assay. The authors' pipeline ran thus. A statistical classification framework was built for diagnosing cytomegalovirus status from the catalog of TCR beta chain sequences. Here the immuneACCESS table is served through TCRdb, limited to in-frame sequences with V and J called. Missing clones are a known gap in these copies; in checked studies unresolved V genes cover under half, and the rest lacks a known reason. V, J and clone size were drawn from that table, and D and trimming were deduced from the DNA. The table for this sample lists about 140,000 clones; roughly four fifths of them were counted only once. 1.4% to 1.5% of the sample comes from the top ten. The donors belonged to the validation cohort of over a hundred subjects, which was separate from the approximately 610-subject first cohort.

This sample is drawn from a study of cytomegalovirus exposure and HLA in healthy donors (dated by TCRdb to about 2017). For context, the study as a whole: According to a later analysis, the approximately 120 validation repertoires were produced on the same platform as the 666 repertoires of the first cohort. The study was designed to test whether signatures of past pathogen exposure could be identified by cataloging public T cell receptors. A separate validation cohort of 90 to 150 different subjects was used in addition to the roughly 720-subject first cohort. To predict cytomegalovirus infection status, the study combined high-throughput TCR immunosequencing, statistical association of individual TCRs with disease status, and machine learning. The investigation overall reported the following: The study listed 150 to 200 TCR beta chains as associated with cytomegalovirus. The authors suggested that the approach could potentially be extended to other disease states and immunological phenotypes. Across donors, most TCR sequences were observed very rarely, whereas some public TCRs were present in many individuals. A later analysis lacked HLA typing for the validation cohort, so it scored co-occurrence in that cohort across all 120 or so repertoires. In vitro tests confirmed that a few of the cytomegalovirus-associated TCR beta chains recognize cytomegalovirus antigens. Of the cluster scores, 90% to 95% were above 0 in a later analysis, which found that TCRs clustered in the first cohort also tended to co-occur in the roughly 130 validation repertoires. The classifier was reported to diagnose cytomegalovirus status with high specificity and sensitivity in both the original cohort and the validation cohort.

The source of this sequence is a woman aged 25 to 39 in good health and CMV-seronegative. Sequencing was carried out using PBMCs.

The nucleotide sequence reads as follows: TGTGCCAGCAGCCCCCGCGACGTGGGGACAGGGGACTATGGCTACACCTTC. This translates into CASSPRDVGTGDYGYTF. The chain is assembled from TRBV4-2 and TRBJ1-2, and 10 junctional nucleotides match TRBD1. From V the trimming removes 4 bases and from J it removes 3 bases, while the gene matches leave 11 bases of the junction unaccounted for. CDR1 LGHNA and CDR2 YNFKEQ were looked up in the germline V gene. The CDR3 sequence holds 17 residues, the cysteine and phenylalanine included. Of the read, only the CDR3 DNA is kept; its 51 bases are in frame from base 1.